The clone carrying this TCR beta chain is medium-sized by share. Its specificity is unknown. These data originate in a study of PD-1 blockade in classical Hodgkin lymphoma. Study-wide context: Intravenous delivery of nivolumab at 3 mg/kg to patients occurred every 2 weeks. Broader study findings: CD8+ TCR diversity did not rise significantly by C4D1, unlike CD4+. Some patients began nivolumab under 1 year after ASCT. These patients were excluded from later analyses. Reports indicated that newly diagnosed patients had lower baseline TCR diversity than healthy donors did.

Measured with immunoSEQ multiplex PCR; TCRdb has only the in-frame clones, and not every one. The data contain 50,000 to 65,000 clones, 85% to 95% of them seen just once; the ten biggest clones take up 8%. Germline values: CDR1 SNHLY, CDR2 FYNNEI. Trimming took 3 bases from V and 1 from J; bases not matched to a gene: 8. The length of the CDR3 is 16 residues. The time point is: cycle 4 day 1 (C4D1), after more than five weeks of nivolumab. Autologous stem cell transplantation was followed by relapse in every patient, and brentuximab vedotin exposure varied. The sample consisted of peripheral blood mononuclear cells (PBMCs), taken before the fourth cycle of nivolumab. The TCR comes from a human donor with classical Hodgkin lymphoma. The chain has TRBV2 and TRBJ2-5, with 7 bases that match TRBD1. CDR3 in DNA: TGTGCCAGCAGTGATGACAGGGAAACGGTCCAAGAGACCCAGTACTTC. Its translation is CASSDDRETVQETQYF.